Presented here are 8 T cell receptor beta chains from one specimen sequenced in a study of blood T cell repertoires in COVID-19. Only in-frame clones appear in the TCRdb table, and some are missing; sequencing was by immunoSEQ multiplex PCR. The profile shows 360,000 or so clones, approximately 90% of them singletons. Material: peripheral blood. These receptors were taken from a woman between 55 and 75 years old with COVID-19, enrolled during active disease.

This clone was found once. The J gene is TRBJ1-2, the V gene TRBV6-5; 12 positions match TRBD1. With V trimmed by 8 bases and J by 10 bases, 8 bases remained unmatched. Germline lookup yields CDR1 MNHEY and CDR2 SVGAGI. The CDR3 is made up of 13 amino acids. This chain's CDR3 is CASAGPGQGAYTF. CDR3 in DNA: TGTGCCAGCGCCGGCCCGGGACAGGGGGCCTACACCTTC.

Here the CDR3 DNA reads TGTGCCAGCAGTTCAAACAGGGCCCACGAGCAGTACTTC. It encodes CASSSNRAHEQYF. The rearrangement links TRBV27 to TRBJ2-7; D is possibly TRBD1 (6 bases). V was shortened by 4 bases and J by 5 bases, with 12 bases between the two germline ends. CDR3 length: 13 residues. Germline assignment: CDR1 MNHEY and CDR2 SMNVEV (reference sequence).

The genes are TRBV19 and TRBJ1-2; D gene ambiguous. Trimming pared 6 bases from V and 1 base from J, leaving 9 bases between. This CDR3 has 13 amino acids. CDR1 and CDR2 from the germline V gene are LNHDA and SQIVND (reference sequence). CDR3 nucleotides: TGTGCCAGTAGGGCCGCAGTTAACTATGGCTACACCTTC. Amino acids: CASRAAVNYGYTF.

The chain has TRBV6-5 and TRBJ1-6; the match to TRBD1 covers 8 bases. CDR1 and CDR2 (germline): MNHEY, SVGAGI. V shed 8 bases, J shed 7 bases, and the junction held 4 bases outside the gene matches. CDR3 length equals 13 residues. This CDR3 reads CASWNRGNSPLHF. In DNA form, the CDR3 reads TGTGCCAGCTGGAACAGGGGGAATTCACCCCTCCACTTT.

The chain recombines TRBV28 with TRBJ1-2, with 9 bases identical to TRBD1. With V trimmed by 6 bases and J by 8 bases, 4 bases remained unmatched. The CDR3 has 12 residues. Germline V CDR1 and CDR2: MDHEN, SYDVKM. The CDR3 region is CASRTGGSGYTF. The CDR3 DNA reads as TGTGCCAGCAGGACAGGGGGTAGCGGCTACACCTTC.

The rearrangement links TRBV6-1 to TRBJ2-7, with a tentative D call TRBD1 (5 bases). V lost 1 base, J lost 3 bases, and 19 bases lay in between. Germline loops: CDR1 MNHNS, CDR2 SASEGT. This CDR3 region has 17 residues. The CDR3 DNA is TGTGCCAGCAGTGAAGTACAGGCCCTCCTCGTGAACTACGAGCAGTACTTC. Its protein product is CASSEVQALLVNYEQYF.

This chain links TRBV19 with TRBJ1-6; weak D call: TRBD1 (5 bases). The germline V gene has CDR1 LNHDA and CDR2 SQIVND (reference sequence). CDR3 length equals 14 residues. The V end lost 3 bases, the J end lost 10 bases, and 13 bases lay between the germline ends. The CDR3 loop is CASSMAGDRSPLHF. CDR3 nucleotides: TGTGCCAGTAGTATGGCGGGGGATAGATCACCCCTCCACTTT.

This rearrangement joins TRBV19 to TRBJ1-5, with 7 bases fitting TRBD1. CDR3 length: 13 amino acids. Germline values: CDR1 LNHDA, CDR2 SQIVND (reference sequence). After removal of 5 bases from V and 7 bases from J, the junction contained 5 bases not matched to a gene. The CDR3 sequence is CASSPGTVQPQHF. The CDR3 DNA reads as TGTGCCAGTAGTCCCGGGACAGTCCAGCCCCAGCATTTT. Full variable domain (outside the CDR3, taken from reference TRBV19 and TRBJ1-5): DGGITQSPKYLFRKEGQNVTLSCEQNLNHDAMYWYRQDPGQGLRLIYYSQIVNDFQKGDIAEGYSVSREKKESFPLTVTSAQKNPTAFYLCASSPGTVQPQHFGDGTRLSIL.